This TCR beta chain was identified during a study of CD8 T cells in ankylosing spondylitis. Making the TCR beta libraries involved quantitative 5'-RACE with molecular barcodes. Each CDR3 protein gets one entry after TCRdb re-called the 5' RACE reads with MiXCR. The sample has roughly 440,000 distinct CDR3 sequences; more than 15% are singletons. Whole-study findings and limits: Some of these motif variants have turned up before, in reports on reactive arthritis synovial fluid and blood. From matched ankylosing spondylitis synovial fluid, disease-linked clones were reportedly recovered at significantly enriched levels. Seemingly characteristic of ankylosing spondylitis blood was a TCR beta motif consisting of 7 or 8 highly homologous variants.

In this sample, this clonotype turned up a few times. Its antigen is not identified. The source material was blood, either unsorted or a sorted T cell fraction (not recorded which). The TCR originated in a male donor with ankylosing spondylitis.

The CDR3 region has the DNA TGCAGTGCGACCATCGGGACTTCGTACGAGCAGTACTTC. This gives the protein CSATIGTSYEQYF. The chain is built from TRBV20-1 and TRBJ2-7; possible D gene TRBD2, 6 bases. The CDR3 spans 13 residues. Trimming shortened V by 6 bases and J by 4 bases, and 16 bases separated the two germline ends. In germline, CDR1 is DFQATT, CDR2 SNEGSKA (reference sequence).